The clone carrying this TCR beta chain was seen only once. This sample was taken from a study of blood T cell repertoires in COVID-19. Across the whole study: Spain, Italy and the United States supplied samples that represented acute and convalescent COVID-19. Sources were T cells, B-cell-depleted T cells, or PBMCs; the material itself was cDNA or gDNA.

Authors' methods: Cell counts per sample came from amplifying reference gene primers. The data were produced by immunoSEQ multiplex PCR, yet TCRdb's version contains in-frame clones alone and is incomplete. V, J and clone size derive from that table, while D and trimming were established from the DNA sequence. The sample includes about 74,000 clones, more than 90% of them seen just once. V lost 1 base, J lost 4 bases, and 11 bases lay in between. CDR3 length: 15 residues. Germline lookup yields CDR1 SGDLS and CDR2 YYNGEE. What was sequenced was peripheral blood. This chain joins TRBV9 and TRBJ2-2; possible D gene TRBD1, 6 bases. This TCR came from a human donor in a cohort sampled during active COVID-19. This CDR3 reads CASSVKQGFTGELFF. The CDR3 DNA follows: TGTGCCAGCAGCGTAAAACAGGGCTTCACCGGGGAGCTGTTTTTT.